Listed below are T cell receptor beta chains from one sample, sequenced in a study of CD8+CD57+ T cells in acquired aplastic anemia. In TCRdb, the reads were re-called with MiXCR into one record per CDR3 protein. Altogether hundreds of thousands of distinct CDR3 sequences are present, approximately 86% being singletons, with the ten largest covering roughly two fifths. The sequencing sample was made of sorted CD4+, CD8+, or CD8+CD57+ T cells (not recorded which) from PBMCs. The receptors were gathered from a human donor with aplastic anemia. Both conserved end residues are part of each CDR3. Fields, in order: CDR3 protein, CDR3 DNA, J gene, V gene, D gene, clone size. D genes are given only for firm matches. Size is stated for part of the rows, as once, few or many counts, or as a class when the clone is expanded.

CASSLARGQGYTEAFF,TGTGCCAGCAGCTTGGCCAGGGGACAGGGTTACACTGAAGCTTTCTTT,TRBJ1-1,TRBV5-6,TRBD1,NA
CASSVTGASTDMQYF,TGTGCCAGCAGCGTAACAGGAGCTAGCACAGACATGCAGTATTTT,TRBJ2-3,TRBV9,NA,NA
CASSFARGPDTEYF,TGTGCCAGCAGCTTTGCGAGAGGCCCCGATACGGAGTATTTT,TRBJ2-3,TRBV7-9,NA,few
CASSIIHGGAYEQYF,TGTGCCAGTAGTATTATTCACGGAGGGGCCTACGAGCAGTACTTC,TRBJ2-7,TRBV19,NA,NA
CASSVPGGAGETDTQYF,TGTGCCAGCAGCGTACCCGGGGGGGCAGGTGAGACGGATACGCAGTATTTT,TRBJ2-3,TRBV9,TRBD2,NA
CASSLDRGRNTQYF,TGTGCCAGCAGCTTAGACAGGGGGCGGAATACGCAGTATTTT,TRBJ2-3,TRBV5-4,TRBD1,NA
CASGTFTDTQYF,TGTGCCAGCGGGACATTCACAGATACGCAGTATTTT,TRBJ2-3,TRBV2,NA,few
CASSPAGGLREPQF,TGTGCCAGCAGCCCCGCCGGGGGGCTAAGGGAGCCCCAGTTT,TRBJ2-3,TRBV7-9,NA,NA
CASSFQRSGDSDDF,TGTGCCAGCAGCTTTCAAAGAAGCGGGGATAGCGATGATTTT,TRBJ2-3,TRBV7-9,TRBD2,NA
CASSLGGYTEQFF,TGTGCCAGCAGCTTAGGGGGTTATACTGAGCAGTTCTTC,TRBJ2-1,TRBV9,NA,NA
CASSPAETQYF,TGTGCCAGCAGCCCGGCAGAGACCCAGTACTTC,TRBJ2-5,TRBV28,NA,NA
CATSLGLAEETQYF,TGTGCCACCAGCTTAGGTCTGGCGGAAGAGACCCAGTACTTC,TRBJ2-5,TRBV11-3,NA,NA
CASSLQYSNQPQHF,TGTGCCAGCAGTCTACAGTATAGCAATCAGCCCCAGCATTTT,TRBJ1-5,TRBV27,NA,NA
CASSLDSAEQNHDF,TGTGCCAGCAGCTTAGATTCAGCCGAGCAGAACCACGACTTC,TRBJ2-5,TRBV7-8,NA,NA
CATSDKKTGARLEKLFF,TGTGCCACCAGTGACAAGAAAACAGGGGCCAGACTTGAAAAACTGTTTTTT,TRBJ1-4,TRBV24-1,TRBD1,NA
CASSPRLAVAGELFF,TGTGCCAGCAGCCCTCGACTAGCGGTAGCCGGGGAGCTGTTTTTT,TRBJ2-2,TRBV11-3,TRBD2,NA
CASSLRGTTDTQYF,TGTGCCAGCAGCTTGAGGGGAACCACAGATACGCAGTATTTT,TRBJ2-3,TRBV11-3,NA,NA
CASGEGGADRQSF,TGTGCCAGCGGAGAGGGGGGCGCAGATAGGCAGTCCTTT,TRBJ2-1,TRBV2,NA,NA
CASSFPANTEAFF,TGTGCCAGCAGCTTTCCAGCGAACACTGAAGCCTTCTTT,TRBJ1-1,TRBV5-1,NA,NA
CASSHRDRGNKQTFF,TGTGCCAGCAGCCACCGGGACAGAGGGAACAAGCAGACTTTCTTT,TRBJ1-1,TRBV7-3,TRBD1,NA
CASSPWGQGIDEQFF,TGTGCCAGCAGTCCATGGGGGCAGGGGATCGATGAGCAGTTCTTC,TRBJ2-1,TRBV12-3/TRBV12-4,NA,NA
CASSLVGLRTDTQYF,TGTGCCAGCAGCTTAGTGGGACTCCGAACAGATACGCAGTATTTT,TRBJ2-3,TRBV7-3,NA,NA
CASSEGGGGSEQYF,TGTGCCAGCAGTGAAGGGGGCGGGGGATCCGAGCAGTACTTC,TRBJ2-7,TRBV2,TRBD2,NA
CASSLAQGQGTGELFF,TGCGCCAGCAGCTTGGCACAGGGACAGGGCACCGGGGAGCTGTTTTTT,TRBJ2-2,TRBV5-1,TRBD1,once
CASSVFRRRTPTSF,TGTGCCAGCAGCGTCTTCAGGCGCAGAACCCCTACGAGCTTC,TRBJ2-7,TRBV9,NA,NA
CACSRATGAYNEQFF,TGTGCCTGTAGTAGAGCTACCGGAGCCTACAATGAGCAGTTCTTC,TRBJ2-1,TRBV19,NA,NA
CASRAGGTHTQYF,TGTGCCAGCAGGGCAGGCGGCACACATACGCAGTATTTT,TRBJ2-3,TRBV7-3,NA,NA